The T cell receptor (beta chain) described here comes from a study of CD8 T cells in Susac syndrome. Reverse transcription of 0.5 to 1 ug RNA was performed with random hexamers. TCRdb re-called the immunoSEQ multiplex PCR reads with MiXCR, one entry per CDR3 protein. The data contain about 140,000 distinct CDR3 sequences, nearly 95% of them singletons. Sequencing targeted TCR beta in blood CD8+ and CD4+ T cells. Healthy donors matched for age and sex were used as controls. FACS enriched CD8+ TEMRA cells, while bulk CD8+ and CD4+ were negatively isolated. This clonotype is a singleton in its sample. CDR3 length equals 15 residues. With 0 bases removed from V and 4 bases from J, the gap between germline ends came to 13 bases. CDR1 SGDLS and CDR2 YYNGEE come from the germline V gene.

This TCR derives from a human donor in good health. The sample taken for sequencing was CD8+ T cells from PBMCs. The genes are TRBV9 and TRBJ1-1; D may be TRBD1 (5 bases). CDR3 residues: CASSVGYGGGTEAFF. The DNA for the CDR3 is TGTGCCAGCAGCGTAGGATACGGCGGGGGCACTGAAGCTTTCTTT.